The 8 T cell receptor beta chains presented below share a single source sample, sequenced in a study of CD8 T cells in ankylosing spondylitis. TCRdb recomputed calls from the 5' RACE reads with MiXCR, one row per CDR3 protein. The table includes under 250,000 distinct CDR3 sequences, 9.5% to 12% detected once. Sequencing used blood, either unsorted or a sorted T cell fraction (not recorded which). These receptors came from a male donor with ankylosing spondylitis or in good health (not recorded which).

This clonotype was counted at least ten times. The chain uses TRBV2 and TRBJ1-2; D is unclear. Trimming pared 6 bases from V and 0 bases from J, leaving 8 bases between. CDR3 length: 13 residues. CDR1 and CDR2 (germline): SNHLY, FYNNEI. CDR3: CASRKDSNYGYTF. For the CDR3, the DNA is TGTGCCAGCAGAAAGGATTCTAACTATGGCTACACCTTC.

This clonotype was seen ten or more times. The V call is TRBV25-1, the J call TRBJ2-7; D gene unclear. Trimming stripped 1 base from V and 6 bases from J, with 10 bases between. The CDR3 covers 13 residues. Germline CDR1 MGHDK, CDR2 SYGVNS. Here the CDR3 reads CASSEFRALEQYF. The CDR3 nucleotides read TGTGCCAGCAGTGAATTCCGGGCCCTCGAGCAGTACTTC.

This clonotype was seen many times. The V call is TRBV20-1, the J call TRBJ2-5, with 7 bases identical to TRBD1. There are 16 residues in the CDR3. Germline loops: CDR1 DFQATT, CDR2 SNEGSKA (reference sequence). J was trimmed by 5 bases and V by 6 bases; bases with no gene match: 18. CDR3 residues: CSAKIPGTDPRETQYF. CDR3 DNA sequence: TGCAGTGCCAAAATTCCCGGGACAGATCCCCGGGAGACCCAGTACTTC.

A few counts support this clonotype. J is TRBJ2-6 and V is TRBV5-1; D remains ambiguous. V was trimmed by 1 base and J by 0 bases, leaving 11 bases between them. CDR1 is SGHRS and CDR2 is YFSETQ in the germline V gene. The CDR3 has 17 residues. CDR3 coding DNA: TGCGCCAGCAGCTTGTTAACGGAAACCTCTGGGGCCAACGTCCTGACTTTC. It is translated as CASSLLTETSGANVLTF. Looking up the rest from reference TRBV5-1 and TRBJ2-6 gives the full variable domain: KAGVTQTPRYLIKTRGQQVTLSCSPISGHRSVSWYQQTPGQGLQFLFEYFSETQRNKGNFPGRFSGRQFSNSRSEMNVSTLELGDSALYLCASSLLTETSGANVLTFGAGSRLTVL.

Worth noting for this clonotype: Compared with germline, one end of the junction differs, possibly owing to a read error. This sequence joins TRBV18 and TRBJ2-7, with TRBD1 identical over 7 bases. This CDR3 is 15 amino acids long. Germline V gives CDR1 KGHSH, CDR2 LQKENI. In DNA, the CDR3 is TGTGTCAGCTCACCACGACAGGGAAACTCCTACGAGCAGTACTTC. Its protein is CVSSPRQGNSYEQYF.

This clonotype was counted ten times or more. The chain is built from TRBV5-1 and TRBJ2-7, with D unclear. Germline lookup yields CDR1 SGHRS and CDR2 YFSETQ. Between the trimmed V and J ends, which lost 4 bases and 3 bases, there was a span of 14 bases. The CDR3 sequence is 14 residues long. The CDR3 DNA reads as TGCGCCAGCAGCGACCCGGGCCGGAACTACGAGCAGTACTTC. Protein product: CASSDPGRNYEQYF.

This clonotype was recorded at least ten times. The chain joins TRBV4-2 to TRBJ2-2, with D possibly being TRBD1 or TRBD2 (6 bases each). The germline V gene encodes CDR1 LGHNA and CDR2 YNFKEQ. The CDR3 covers 18 residues. V lost 0 bases and J 9 bases, leaving 23 bases between the germline ends. The DNA for the CDR3 is TGTGCCAGCAGCCAAGATATAAGGGGGGCCCGTTTATTATGGGAGCTGTTTTTT. Amino acids: CASSQDIRGARLLWELFF.

This clonotype occurred many times. The V call is TRBV6-5, the J call TRBJ1-2; a weak D match, TRBD1 (5 bases). From germline, CDR1 is MNHEY and CDR2 SVGAGI. There are 11 residues in the CDR3. Trimming removed 6 bases at V and 7 bases at J, with 9 bases between. The CDR3 DNA sequence: TGTGCCAGCAGCCAGGGAGGTGGCTACACCTTC. Translated: CASSQGGGYTF.